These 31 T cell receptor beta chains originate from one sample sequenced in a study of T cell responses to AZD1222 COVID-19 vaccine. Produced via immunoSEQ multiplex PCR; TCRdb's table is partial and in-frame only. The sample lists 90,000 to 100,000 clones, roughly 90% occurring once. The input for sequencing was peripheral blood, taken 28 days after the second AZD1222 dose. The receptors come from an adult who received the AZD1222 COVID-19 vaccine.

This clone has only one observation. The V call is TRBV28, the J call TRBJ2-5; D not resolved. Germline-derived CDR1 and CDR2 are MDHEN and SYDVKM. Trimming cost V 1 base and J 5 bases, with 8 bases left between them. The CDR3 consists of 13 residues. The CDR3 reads CASSLSGWETQYF. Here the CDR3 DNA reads TGTGCCAGCAGTTTATCTGGCTGGGAGACCCAGTACTTC.

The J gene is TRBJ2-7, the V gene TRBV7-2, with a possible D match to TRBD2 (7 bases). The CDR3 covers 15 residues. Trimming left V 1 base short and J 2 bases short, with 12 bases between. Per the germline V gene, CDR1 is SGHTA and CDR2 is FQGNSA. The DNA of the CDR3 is TGTGCCAGCAGCTTAGAACGGGGGGCTACCTACGAGCAGTACTTC. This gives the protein CASSLERGATYEQYF.

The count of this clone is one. The CDR3 nucleotides read TGTGCCAGCAGCTTCTACAGGGGGTTCTACAATGAGCAGTTCTTC. This encodes CASSFYRGFYNEQFF. J is TRBJ2-1 and V is TRBV5-4; 8 nucleotides align to TRBD1. The CDR3 has 15 residues. Per germline, CDR1 SGHNT and CDR2 YYREEE (reference sequence). Losses at the gene ends were 2 bases for V and 3 bases for J; bases not matched to a gene: 4.

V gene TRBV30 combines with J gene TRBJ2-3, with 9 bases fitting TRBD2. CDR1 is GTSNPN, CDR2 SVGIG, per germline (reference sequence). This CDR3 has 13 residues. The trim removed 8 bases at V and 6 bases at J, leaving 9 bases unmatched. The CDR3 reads CAGGRGGHDTQYF. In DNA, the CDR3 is TGTGCCGGTGGGCGGGGGGGCCATGATACGCAGTATTTT.

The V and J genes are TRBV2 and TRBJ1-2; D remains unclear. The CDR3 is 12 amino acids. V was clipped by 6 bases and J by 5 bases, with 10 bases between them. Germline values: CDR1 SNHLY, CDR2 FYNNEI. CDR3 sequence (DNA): TGTGCCAGCAGACTCGGAACGTATGGCTACACCTTC. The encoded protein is CASRLGTYGYTF.

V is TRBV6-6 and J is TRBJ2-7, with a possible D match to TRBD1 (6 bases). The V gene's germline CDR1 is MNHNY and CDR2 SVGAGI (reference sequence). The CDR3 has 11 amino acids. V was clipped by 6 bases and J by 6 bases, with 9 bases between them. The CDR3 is CASRGGGEQYF. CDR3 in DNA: TGTGCCAGCAGAGGGGGTGGCGAGCAGTACTTC.

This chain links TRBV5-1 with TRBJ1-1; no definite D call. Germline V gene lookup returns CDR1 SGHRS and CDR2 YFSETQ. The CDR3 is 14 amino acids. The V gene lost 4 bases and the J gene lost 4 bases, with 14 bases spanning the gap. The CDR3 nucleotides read TGCGCCAGCAGCAGCGAGGGCCTTGGCACTGAAGCTTTCTTT. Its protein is CASSSEGLGTEAFF.

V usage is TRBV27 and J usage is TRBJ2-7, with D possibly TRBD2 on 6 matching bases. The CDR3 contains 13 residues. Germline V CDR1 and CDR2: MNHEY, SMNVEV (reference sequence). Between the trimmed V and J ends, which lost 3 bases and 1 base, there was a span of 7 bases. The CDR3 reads CASSLGTSYEQYF. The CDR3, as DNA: TGTGCCAGCAGTTTGGGGACTTCCTACGAGCAGTACTTC.

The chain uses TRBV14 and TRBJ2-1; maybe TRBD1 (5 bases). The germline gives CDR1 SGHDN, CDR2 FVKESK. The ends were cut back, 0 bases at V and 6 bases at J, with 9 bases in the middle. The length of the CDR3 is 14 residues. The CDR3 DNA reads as TGTGCCAGCAGCCAAGAAAAGGGGTTCAATGAGCAGTTCTTC. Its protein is CASSQEKGFNEQFF.

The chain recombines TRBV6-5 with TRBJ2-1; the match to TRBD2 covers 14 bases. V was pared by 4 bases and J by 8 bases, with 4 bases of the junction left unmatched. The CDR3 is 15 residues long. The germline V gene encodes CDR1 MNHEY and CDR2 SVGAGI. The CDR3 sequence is CASSWGLAGDDEQFF. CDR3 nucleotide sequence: TGTGCCAGCAGTTGGGGACTAGCGGGAGACGATGAGCAGTTCTTC.

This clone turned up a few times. The CDR3 bases are TGTGCCAGCAGCTTAGGACAGGCTGGAAACACCATATATTTT. This codes for CASSLGQAGNTIYF. J is TRBJ1-3 and V is TRBV7-9; perhaps TRBD1 as D (6 bases). The CDR3 has 14 amino acids. Trimming removed 1 base at V and 2 bases at J, with 6 bases between. Germline CDR1 SEHNR, CDR2 FQNEAQ (reference sequence).

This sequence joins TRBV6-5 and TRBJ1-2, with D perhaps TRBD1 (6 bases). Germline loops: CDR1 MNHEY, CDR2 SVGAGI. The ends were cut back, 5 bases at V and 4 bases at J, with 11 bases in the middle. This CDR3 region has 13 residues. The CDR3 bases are TGTGCCAGCAGTCCGACAGGTCGCTATGGCTACACCTTC. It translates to CASSPTGRYGYTF.

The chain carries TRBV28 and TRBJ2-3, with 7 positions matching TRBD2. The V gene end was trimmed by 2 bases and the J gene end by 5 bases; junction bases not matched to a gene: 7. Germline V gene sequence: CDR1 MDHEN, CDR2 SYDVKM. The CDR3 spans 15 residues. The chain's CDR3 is CASSLEREGRDTQYF. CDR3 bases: TGTGCCAGCAGTTTAGAGCGGGAAGGGAGAGATACGCAGTATTTT.

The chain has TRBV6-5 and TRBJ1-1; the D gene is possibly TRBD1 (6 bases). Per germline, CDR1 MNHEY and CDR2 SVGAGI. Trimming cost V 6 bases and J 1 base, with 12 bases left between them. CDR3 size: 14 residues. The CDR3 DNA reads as TGTGCCAGCAGCCTCGGACAGAAGAACACTGAAGCTTTCTTT. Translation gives CASSLGQKNTEAFF.

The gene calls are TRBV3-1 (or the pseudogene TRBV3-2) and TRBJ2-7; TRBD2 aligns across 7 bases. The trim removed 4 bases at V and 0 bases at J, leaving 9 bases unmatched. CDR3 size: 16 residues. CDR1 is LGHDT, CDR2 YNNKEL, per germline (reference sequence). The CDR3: CASSPNGGTLSYEQYF. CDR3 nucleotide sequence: TGTGCCAGCAGCCCCAACGGGGGGACGCTCTCCTACGAGCAGTACTTC.

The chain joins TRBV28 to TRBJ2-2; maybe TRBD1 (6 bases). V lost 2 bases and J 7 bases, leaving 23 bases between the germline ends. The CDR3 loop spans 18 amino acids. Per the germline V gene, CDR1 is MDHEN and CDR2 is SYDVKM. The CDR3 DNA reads TGTGCCAGCAGTTTAACCCCCCTGGCAGGGGAGCTTGGCGGGGAGCTGTTTTTT. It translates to CASSLTPLAGELGGELFF.

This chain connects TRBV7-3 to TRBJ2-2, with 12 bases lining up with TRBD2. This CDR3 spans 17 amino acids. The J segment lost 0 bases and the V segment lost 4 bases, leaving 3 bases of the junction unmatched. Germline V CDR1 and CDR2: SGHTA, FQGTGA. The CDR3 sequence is CASSSASGGANTGELFF. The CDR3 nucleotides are TGTGCCAGCAGCTCTGCTAGCGGGGGGGCGAACACCGGGGAGCTGTTTTTT.

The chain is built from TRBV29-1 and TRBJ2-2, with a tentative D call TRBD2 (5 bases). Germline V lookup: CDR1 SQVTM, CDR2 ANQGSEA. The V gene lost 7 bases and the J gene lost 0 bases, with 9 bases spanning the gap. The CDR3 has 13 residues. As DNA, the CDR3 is TGCAGCGCCTTCGGGGCGAACACCGGGGAGCTGTTTTTT. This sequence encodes CSAFGANTGELFF.

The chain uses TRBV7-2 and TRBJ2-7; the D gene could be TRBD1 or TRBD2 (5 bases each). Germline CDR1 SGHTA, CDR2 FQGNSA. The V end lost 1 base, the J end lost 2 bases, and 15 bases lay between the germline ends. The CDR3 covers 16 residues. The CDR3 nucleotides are TGTGCCAGCAGCTTAGGGGGCCCGGGGACCCCCTACGAGCAGTACTTC. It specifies CASSLGGPGTPYEQYF.

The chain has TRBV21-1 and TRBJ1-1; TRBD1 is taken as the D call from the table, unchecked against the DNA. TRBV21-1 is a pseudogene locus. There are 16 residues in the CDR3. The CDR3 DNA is TGTGCCAGCAGCAAGGACAGGGGGCTTTGGAACACTGAAGCTTTCTTT. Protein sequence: CASSKDRGLWNTEAFF.

The CDR3 loop reads CASSPQGQLSSYEQYF. In DNA form, the CDR3 reads TGTGCCAGCTCACCACAGGGACAGCTAAGCTCCTACGAGCAGTACTTC. The chain links TRBV18 to TRBJ2-7; 7 bases agree with TRBD1. Looked up from germline, CDR1 is KGHSH and CDR2 is LQKENI. V was clipped by 1 base and J by 0 bases; unmatched bases: 6. The CDR3 has 16 amino acids.

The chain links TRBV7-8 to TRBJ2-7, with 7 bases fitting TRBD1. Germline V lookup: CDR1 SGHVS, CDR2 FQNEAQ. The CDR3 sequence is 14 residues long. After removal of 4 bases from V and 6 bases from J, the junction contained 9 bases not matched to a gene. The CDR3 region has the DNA TGTGCCAGCAGCTCCGGGACAGCACTTGTCGAGCAGTACTTC. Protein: CASSSGTALVEQYF.

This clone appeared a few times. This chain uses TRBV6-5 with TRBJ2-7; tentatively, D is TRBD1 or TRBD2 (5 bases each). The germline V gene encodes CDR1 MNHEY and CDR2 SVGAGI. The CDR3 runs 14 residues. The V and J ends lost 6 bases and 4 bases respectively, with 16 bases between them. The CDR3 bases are TGTGCCAGCAGCTTCCGGGACGGAATTTACGAGCAGTACTTC. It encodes CASSFRDGIYEQYF.

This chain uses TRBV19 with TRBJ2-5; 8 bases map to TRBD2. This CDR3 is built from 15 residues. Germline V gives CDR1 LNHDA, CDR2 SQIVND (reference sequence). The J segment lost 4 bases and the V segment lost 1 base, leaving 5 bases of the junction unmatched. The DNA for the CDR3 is TGTGCCAGTAGTATAGCGGGAGGGCCGGGAGAGACCCAGTACTTC. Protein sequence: CASSIAGGPGETQYF.

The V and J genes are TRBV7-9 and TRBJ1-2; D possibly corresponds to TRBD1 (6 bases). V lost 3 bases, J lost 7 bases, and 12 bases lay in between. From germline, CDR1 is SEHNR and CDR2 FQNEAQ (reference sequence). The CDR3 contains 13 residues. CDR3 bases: TGTGCCAGCAGCTTGGCAGGGGAGGGTGGCTACACCTTC. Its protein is CASSLAGEGGYTF.

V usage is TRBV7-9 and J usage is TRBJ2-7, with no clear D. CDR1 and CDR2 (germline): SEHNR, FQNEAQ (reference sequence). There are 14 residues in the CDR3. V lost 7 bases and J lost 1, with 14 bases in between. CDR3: CASTNIGKSYEQYF. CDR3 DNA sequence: TGTGCCAGCACAAACATAGGGAAGTCCTACGAGCAGTACTTC.

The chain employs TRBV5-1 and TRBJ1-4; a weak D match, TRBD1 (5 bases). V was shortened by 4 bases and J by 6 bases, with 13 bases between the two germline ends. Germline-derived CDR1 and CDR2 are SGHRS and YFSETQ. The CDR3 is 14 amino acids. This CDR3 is CASSGGTDHEKLFF. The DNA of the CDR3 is TGCGCCAGCAGCGGTGGGACGGACCATGAAAAACTGTTTTTT.

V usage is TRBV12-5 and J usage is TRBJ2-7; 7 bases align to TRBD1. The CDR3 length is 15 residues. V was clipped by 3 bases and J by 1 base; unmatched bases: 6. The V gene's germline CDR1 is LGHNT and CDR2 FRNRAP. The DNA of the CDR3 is TGTGCTAGTGGTTTTACCCGGGACAGATCCTACGAGCAGTACTTC. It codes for CASGFTRDRSYEQYF.

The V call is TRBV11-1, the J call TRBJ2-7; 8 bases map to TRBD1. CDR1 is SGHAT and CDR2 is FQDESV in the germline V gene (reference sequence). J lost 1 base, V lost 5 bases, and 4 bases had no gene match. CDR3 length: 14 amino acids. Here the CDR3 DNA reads TGTGCCAGCAGCCCCGGGACAGGATCCTACGAGCAGTACTTC. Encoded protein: CASSPGTGSYEQYF.

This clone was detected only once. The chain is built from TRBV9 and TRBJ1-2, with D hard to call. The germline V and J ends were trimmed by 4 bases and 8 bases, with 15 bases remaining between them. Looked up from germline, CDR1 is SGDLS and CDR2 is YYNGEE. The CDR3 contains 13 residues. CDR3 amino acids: CASSQHQTAGYTF. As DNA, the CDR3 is TGTGCCAGCAGCCAACACCAGACCGCAGGCTACACCTTC.

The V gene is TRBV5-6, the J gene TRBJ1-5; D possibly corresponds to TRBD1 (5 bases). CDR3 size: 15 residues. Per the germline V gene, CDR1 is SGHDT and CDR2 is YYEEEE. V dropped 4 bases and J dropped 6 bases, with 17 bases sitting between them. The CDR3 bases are TGTGCCAGCAGCCCTGGTGGGGGACTACTTCAGCCCCAGCATTTT. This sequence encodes CASSPGGGLLQPQHF. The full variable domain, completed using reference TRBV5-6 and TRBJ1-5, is DAGVTQSPTHLIKTRGQQVTLRCSPKSGHDTVSWYQQALGQGPQFIFQYYEEEERQRGNFPDRFSGHQFPNYSSELNVNALLLGDSALYLCASSPGGGLLQPQHFGDGTRLSIL.